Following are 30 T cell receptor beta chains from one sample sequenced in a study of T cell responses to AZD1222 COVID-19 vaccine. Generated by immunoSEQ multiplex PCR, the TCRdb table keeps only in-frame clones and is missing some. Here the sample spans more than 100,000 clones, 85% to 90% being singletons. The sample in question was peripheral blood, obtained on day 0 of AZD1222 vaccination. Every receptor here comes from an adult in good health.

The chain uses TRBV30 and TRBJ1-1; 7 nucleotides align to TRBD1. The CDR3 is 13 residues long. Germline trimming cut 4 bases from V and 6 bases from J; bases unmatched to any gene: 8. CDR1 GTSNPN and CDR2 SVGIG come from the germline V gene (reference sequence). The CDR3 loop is CAWTRGGGAEAFF. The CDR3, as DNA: TGTGCCTGGACCCGCGGAGGGGGCGCTGAAGCTTTCTTT.

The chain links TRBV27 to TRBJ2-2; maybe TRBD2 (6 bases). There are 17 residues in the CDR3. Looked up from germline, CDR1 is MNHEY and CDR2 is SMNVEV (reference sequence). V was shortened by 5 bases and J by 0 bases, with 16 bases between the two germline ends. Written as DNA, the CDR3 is TGTGCCAGCAGTACTAGCCGGGACTCTTCGAACACCGGGGAGCTGTTTTTT. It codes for CASSTSRDSSNTGELFF.

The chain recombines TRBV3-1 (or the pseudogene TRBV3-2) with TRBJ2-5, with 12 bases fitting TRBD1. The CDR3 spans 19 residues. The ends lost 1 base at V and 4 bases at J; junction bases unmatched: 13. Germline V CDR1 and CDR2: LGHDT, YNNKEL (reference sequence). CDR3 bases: TGTGCCAGCAGCCAAGGCAAGGCCACCCCGGGACAGGGGGCAGAGACCCAGTACTTC. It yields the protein CASSQGKATPGQGAETQYF.

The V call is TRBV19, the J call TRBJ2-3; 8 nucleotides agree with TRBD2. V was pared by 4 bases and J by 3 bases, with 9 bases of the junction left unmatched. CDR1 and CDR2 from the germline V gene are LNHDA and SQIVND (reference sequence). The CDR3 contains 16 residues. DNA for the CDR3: TGTGCCAGTAGTAATAATCCGGGACTAGTAACAGATACGCAGTATTTT. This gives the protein CASSNNPGLVTDTQYF.

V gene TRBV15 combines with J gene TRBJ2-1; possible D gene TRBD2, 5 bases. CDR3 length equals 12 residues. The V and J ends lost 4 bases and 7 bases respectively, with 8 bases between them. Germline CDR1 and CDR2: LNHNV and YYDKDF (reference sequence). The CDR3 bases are TGTGCCACCAGCACCAGAGGGAATGAGCAGTTCTTC. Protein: CATSTRGNEQFF.

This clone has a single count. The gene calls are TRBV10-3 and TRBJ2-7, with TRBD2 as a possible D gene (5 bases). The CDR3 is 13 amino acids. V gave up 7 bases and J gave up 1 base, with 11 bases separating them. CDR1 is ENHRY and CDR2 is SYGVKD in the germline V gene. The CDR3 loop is CAITPGGSYEQYF. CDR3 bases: TGTGCCATCACTCCCGGCGGGTCCTACGAGCAGTACTTC.

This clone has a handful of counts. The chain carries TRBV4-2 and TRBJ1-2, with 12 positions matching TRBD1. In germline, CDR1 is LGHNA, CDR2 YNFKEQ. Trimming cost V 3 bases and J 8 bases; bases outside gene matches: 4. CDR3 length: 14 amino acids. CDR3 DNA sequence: TGTGCCAGCAGCCACGGGGACAGGGGGCAGGGCTACACCTTC. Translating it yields CASSHGDRGQGYTF.

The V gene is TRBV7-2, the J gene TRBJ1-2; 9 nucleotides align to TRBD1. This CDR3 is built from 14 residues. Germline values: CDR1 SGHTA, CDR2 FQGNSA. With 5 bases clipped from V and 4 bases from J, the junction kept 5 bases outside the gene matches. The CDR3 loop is CASSPGQGAYGYTF. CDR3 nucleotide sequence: TGTGCCAGCAGCCCGGGACAGGGTGCCTATGGCTACACCTTC.

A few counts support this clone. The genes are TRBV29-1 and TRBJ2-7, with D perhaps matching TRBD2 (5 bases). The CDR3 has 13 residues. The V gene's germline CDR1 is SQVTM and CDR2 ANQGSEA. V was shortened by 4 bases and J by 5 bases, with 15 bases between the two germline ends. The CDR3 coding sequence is TGCAGCGTTGGCCCGAACCCGCGGGACGAGCAGTACTTC. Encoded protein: CSVGPNPRDEQYF.

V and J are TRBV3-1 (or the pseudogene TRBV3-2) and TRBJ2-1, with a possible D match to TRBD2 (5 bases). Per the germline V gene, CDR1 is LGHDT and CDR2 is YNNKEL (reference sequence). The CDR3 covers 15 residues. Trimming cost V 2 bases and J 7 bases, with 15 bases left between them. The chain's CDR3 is CASSQPGSPGNEQFF. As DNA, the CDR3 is TGTGCCAGCAGCCAACCGGGAAGCCCCGGGAATGAGCAGTTCTTC.

The CDR3, as DNA: TGTGCCTGGAGTGTACTCGGAGAGACAAAACACTCCTACGAGCAGTACTTC. It yields the protein CAWSVLGETKHSYEQYF. V gene TRBV30 combines with J gene TRBJ2-7; no clear D gene. Trimming removed 0 bases from V and 0 bases from J, with 18 bases in between. CDR1 is GTSNPN and CDR2 is SVGIG in the germline V gene (reference sequence). The CDR3 covers 17 residues.

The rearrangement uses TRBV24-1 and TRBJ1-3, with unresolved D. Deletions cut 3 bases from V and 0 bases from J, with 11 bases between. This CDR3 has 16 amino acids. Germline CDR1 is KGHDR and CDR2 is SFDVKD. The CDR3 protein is CATSDPGRGSGNTIYF. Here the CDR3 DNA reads TGTGCCACCAGTGATCCTGGGCGCGGCTCTGGAAACACCATATATTTT.

This CDR3 is CAWSPGQINQPQHF. CDR3 bases: TGTGCCTGGAGCCCGGGACAGATAAATCAGCCCCAGCATTTT. The V and J genes are TRBV30 and TRBJ1-5; 7 positions agree with TRBD1. The CDR3 consists of 14 residues. Germline V gene sequence: CDR1 GTSNPN, CDR2 SVGIG (reference sequence). With 3 bases clipped from V and 4 bases from J, the junction kept 6 bases outside the gene matches.

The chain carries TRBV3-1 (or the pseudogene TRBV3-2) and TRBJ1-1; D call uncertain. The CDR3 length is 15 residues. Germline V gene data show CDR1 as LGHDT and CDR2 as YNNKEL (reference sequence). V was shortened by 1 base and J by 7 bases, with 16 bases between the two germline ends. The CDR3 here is CASSQVSSSRDEAFF. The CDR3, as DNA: TGTGCCAGCAGCCAAGTGTCCTCGTCAAGGGATGAAGCTTTCTTT.

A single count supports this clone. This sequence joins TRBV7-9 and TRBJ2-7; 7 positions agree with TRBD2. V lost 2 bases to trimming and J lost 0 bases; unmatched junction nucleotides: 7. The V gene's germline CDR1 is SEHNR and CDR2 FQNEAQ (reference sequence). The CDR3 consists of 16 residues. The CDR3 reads CASSLPREAPSYEQYF. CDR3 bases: TGTGCCAGCAGCTTACCCCGGGAGGCCCCCTCCTACGAGCAGTACTTC.

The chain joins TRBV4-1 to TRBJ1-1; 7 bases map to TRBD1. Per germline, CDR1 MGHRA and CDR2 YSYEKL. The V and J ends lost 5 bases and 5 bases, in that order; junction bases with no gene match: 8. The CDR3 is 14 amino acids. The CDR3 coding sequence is TGCGCCAGCAGCTTCGGACAGGTGGGGACTGAAGCTTTCTTT. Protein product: CASSFGQVGTEAFF.

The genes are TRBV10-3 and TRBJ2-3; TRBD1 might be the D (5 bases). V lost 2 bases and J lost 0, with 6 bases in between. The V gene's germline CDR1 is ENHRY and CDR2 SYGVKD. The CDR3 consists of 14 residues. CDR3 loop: CAISEGASTDTQYF. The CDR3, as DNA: TGTGCCATCAGTGAGGGGGCTAGCACAGATACGCAGTATTTT.

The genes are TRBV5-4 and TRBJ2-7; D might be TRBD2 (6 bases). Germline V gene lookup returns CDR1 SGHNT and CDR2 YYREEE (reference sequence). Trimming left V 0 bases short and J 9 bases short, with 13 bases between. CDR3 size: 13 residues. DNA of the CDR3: TGTGCCAGCAGCTTGGGCGGGGCGCAAGGGCAGTACTTC. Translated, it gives CASSLGGAQGQYF.

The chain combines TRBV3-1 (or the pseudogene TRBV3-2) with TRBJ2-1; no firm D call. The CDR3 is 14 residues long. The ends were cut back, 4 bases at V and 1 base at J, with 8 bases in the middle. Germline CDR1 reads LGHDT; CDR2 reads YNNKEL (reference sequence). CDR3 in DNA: TGTGCCAGCAGCCCCACCCTATCCTACAATGAGCAGTTCTTC. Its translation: CASSPTLSYNEQFF.

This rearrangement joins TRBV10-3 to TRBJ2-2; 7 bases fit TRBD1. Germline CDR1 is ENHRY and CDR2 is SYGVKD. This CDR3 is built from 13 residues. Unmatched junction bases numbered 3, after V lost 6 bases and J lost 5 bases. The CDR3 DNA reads TGTGCCATCAGGACGACAGGGACCGGGGAGCTGTTTTTT. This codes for CAIRTTGTGELFF.

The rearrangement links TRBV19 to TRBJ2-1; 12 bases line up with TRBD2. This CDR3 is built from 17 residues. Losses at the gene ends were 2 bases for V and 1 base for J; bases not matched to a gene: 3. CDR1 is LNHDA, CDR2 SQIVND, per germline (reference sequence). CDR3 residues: CASSITLAGGSYNEQFF. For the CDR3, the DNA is TGTGCCAGTAGTATAACACTAGCGGGAGGTTCCTACAATGAGCAGTTCTTC. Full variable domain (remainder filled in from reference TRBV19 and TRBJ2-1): DGGITQSPKYLFRKEGQNVTLSCEQNLNHDAMYWYRQDPGQGLRLIYYSQIVNDFQKGDIAEGYSVSREKKESFPLTVTSAQKNPTAFYLCASSITLAGGSYNEQFFGPGTRLTVL.

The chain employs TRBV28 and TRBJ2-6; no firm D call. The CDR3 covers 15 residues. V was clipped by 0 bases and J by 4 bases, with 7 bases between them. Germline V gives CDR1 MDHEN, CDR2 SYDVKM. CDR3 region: CASSLWGRGANVLTF. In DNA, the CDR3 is TGTGCCAGCAGTTTATGGGGAAGAGGGGCCAACGTCCTGACTTTC.

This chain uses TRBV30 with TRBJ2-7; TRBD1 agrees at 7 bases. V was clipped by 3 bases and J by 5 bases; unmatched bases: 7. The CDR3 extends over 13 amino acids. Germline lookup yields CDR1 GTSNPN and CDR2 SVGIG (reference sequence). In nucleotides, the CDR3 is TGTGCCTGGAGGCCAACAGGGGCCAACGAGCAGTACTTC. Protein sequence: CAWRPTGANEQYF. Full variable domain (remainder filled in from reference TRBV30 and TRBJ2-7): SQTIHQWPATLVQPVGSPLSLECTVEGTSNPNLYWYRQAAGRGLQLLFYSVGIGQISSEVPQNLSASRPQDRQFILSSKKLLLSDSGFYLCAWRPTGANEQYFGPGTRLTVT.

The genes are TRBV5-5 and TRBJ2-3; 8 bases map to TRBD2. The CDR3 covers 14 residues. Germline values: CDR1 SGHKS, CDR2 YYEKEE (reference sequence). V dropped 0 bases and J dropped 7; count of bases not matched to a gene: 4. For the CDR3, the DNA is TGTGCCAGCAGCTTGGTCGGGGGGGAGTATACGCAGTATTTT. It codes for CASSLVGGEYTQYF.

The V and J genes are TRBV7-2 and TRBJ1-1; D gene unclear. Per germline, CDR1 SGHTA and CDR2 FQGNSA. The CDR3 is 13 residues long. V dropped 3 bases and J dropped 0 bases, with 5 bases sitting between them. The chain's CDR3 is CASSLALNTEAFF. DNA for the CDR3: TGTGCCAGCAGCTTGGCACTGAACACTGAAGCTTTCTTT.

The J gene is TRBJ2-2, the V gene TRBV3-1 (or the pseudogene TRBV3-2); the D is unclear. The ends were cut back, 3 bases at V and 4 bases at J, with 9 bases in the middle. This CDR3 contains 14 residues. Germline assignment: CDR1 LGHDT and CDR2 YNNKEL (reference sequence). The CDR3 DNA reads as TGTGCCAGCAGCCATCACTCGGGCACCGGGGAGCTGTTTTTT. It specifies CASSHHSGTGELFF.

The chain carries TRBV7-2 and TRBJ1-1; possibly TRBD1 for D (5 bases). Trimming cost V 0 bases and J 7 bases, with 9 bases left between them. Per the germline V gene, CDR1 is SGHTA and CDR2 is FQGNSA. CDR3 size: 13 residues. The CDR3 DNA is TGTGCCAGCAGCTTAGCAGGGACCAGTGAAGCTTTCTTT. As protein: CASSLAGTSEAFF.

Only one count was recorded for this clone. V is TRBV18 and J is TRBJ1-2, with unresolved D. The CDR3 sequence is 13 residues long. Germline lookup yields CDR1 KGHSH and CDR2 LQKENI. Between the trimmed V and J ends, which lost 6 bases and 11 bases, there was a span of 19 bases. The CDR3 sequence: CASSPSAGDTYTF. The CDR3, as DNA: TGTGCCAGCTCCCCCTCGGCGGGTGACACTTACACCTTC.

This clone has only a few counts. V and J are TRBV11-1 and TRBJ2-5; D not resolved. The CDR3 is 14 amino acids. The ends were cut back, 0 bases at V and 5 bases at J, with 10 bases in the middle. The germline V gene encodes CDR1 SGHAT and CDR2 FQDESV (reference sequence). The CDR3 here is CASSLAQVRETQYF. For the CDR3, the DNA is TGTGCCAGCAGCTTAGCCCAGGTTAGGGAGACCCAGTACTTC.

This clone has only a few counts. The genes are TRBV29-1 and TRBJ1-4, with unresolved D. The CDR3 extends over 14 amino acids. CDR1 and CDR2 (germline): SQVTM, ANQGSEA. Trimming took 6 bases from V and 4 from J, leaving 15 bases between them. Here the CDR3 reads CSVCRTSDNEKLFF. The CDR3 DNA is TGCAGCGTCTGTCGGACGTCGGATAATGAAAAACTGTTTTTT.